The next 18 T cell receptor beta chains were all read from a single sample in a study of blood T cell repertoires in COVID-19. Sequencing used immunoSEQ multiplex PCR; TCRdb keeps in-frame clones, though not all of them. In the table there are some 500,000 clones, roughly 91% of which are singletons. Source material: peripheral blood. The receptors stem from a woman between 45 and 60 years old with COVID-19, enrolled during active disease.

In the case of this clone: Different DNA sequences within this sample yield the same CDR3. In DNA form, the CDR3 reads TGCGCCAGCAGCTTGGGAAGGGGAAGCGGCTACACCTTC. Protein: CASSLGRGSGYTF. The rearrangement links TRBV5-1 to TRBJ1-2, with D perhaps matching TRBD1 (5 bases). The CDR3 runs to 13 residues. Trimming took 0 bases from V and 8 from J, leaving 11 bases between them. Per germline, CDR1 SGHRS and CDR2 YFSETQ. Variable domain in full (rest from reference TRBV5-1 and TRBJ1-2): KAGVTQTPRYLIKTRGQQVTLSCSPISGHRSVSWYQQTPGQGLQFLFEYFSETQRNKGNFPGRFSGRQFSNSRSEMNVSTLELGDSALYLCASSLGRGSGYTFGSGTRLTVV.

Here the CDR3 DNA reads TGTGCCAGCAGCTCTAGACTAGCGGGGGCTACAGATACGCAGTATTTT. Its protein is CASSSRLAGATDTQYF. The rearrangement links TRBV11-2 to TRBJ2-3, with 12 bases identical to TRBD2. After removal of 4 bases from V and 3 bases from J, the junction contained 5 bases not matched to a gene. CDR1 SGHAT and CDR2 FQNNGV come from the germline V gene. This CDR3 is 16 amino acids long.

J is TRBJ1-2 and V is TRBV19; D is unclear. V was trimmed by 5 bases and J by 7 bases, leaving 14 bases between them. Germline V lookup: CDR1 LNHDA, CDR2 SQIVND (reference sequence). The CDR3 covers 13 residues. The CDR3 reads CASSAARVIGYTF. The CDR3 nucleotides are TGTGCCAGTAGTGCGGCGAGGGTGATTGGCTACACCTTC.

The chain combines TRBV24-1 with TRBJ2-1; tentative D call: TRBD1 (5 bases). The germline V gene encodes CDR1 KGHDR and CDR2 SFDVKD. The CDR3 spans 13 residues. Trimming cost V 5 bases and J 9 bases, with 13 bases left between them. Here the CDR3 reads CATSAAGLGEQFF. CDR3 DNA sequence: TGTGCCACCAGTGCCGCAGGGCTCGGTGAGCAGTTCTTC.

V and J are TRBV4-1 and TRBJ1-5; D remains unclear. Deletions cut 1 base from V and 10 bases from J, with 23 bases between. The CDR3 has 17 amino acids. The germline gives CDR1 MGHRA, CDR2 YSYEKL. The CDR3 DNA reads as TGCGCCAGCAGCCAAGTTCCAATGTATCAGGTTACCCTACCCCAGCATTTT. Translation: CASSQVPMYQVTLPQHF.

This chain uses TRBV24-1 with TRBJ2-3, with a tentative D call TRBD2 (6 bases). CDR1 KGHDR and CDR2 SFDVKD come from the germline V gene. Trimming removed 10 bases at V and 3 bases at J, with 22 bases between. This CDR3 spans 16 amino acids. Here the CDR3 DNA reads TGTGCCACGGGTGGTACAGGAGGGAGCGGGACAGATACGCAGTATTTT. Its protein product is CATGGTGGSGTDTQYF.

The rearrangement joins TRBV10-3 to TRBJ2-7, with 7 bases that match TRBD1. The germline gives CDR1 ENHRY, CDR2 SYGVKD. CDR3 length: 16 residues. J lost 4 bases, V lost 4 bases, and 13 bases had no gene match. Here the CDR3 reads CAISGALDRVGYEQYF. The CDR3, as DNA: TGTGCCATCAGTGGGGCATTAGACAGGGTTGGGTACGAGCAGTACTTC.

As DNA, the CDR3 is TGTGCCAGCAGCTTAGGAGGGGACCCATACGAGCAGTACTTC. It codes for CASSLGGDPYEQYF. The gene calls are TRBV7-3 and TRBJ2-7; D perhaps matches TRBD2 (6 bases). The germline gives CDR1 SGHTA, CDR2 FQGTGA. V was clipped by 2 bases and J by 4 bases, with 12 bases between them. The CDR3 consists of 14 residues.

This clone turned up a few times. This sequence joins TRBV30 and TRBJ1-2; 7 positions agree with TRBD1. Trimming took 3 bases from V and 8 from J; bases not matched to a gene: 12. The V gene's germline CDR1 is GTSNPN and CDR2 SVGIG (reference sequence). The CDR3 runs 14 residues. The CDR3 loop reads CAWRREWRGRGYTF. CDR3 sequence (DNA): TGTGCCTGGAGAAGGGAATGGAGGGGGCGAGGCTACACCTTC.

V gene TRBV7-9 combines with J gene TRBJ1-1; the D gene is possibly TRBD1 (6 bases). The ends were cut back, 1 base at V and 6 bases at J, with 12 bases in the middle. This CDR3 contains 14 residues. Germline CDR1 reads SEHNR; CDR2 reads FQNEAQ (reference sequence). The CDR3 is CASSLGGLASEAFF. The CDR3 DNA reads TGTGCCAGCAGCTTAGGGGGGCTAGCCTCTGAAGCTTTCTTT.

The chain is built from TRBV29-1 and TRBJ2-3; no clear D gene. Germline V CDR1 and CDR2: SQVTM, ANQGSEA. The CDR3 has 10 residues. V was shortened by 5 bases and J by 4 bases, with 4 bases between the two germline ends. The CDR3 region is CSVRADTQYF. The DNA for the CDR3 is TGCAGCGTTCGCGCAGATACGCAGTATTTT.

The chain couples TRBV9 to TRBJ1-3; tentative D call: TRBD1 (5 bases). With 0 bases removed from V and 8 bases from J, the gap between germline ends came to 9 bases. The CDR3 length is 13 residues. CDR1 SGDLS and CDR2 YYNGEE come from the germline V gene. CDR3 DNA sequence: TGTGCCAGCAGCGTAGACCAGGGATACACCATATATTTT. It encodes CASSVDQGYTIYF. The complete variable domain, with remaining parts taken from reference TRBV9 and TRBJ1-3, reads DSGVTQTPKHLITATGQRVTLRCSPRSGDLSVYWYQQSLDQGLQFLIQYYNGEERAKGNILERFSAQQFPDLHSELNLSSLELGDSALYFCASSVDQGYTIYFGEGSWLTVV.

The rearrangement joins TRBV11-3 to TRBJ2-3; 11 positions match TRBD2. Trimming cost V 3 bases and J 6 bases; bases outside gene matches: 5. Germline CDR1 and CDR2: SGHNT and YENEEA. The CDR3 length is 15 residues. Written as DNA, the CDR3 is TGTGCCAGCAGCTTGGGACTAGCGGCACGCGATACGCAGTATTTT. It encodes CASSLGLAARDTQYF. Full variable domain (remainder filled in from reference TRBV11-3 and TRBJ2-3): EAGVVQSPRYKIIEKKQPVAFWCNPISGHNTLYWYLQNLGQGPELLIRYENEEAVDDSQLPKDRFSAERLKGVDSTLKIQPAELGDSAVYLCASSLGLAARDTQYFGPGTRLTVL.

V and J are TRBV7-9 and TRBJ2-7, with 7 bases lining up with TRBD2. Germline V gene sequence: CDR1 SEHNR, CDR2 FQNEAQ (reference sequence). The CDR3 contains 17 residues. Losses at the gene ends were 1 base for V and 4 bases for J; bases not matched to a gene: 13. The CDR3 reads CASSLDLGKGRGYEQYF. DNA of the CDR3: TGTGCCAGCAGCTTAGATCTTGGTAAAGGGAGGGGATACGAGCAGTACTTC. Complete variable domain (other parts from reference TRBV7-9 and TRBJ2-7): DTGVSQNPRHKITKRGQNVTFRCDPISEHNRLYWYRQTLGQGPEFLTYFQNEAQLEKSRLLSDRFSAERPKGSFSTLEIQRTEQGDSAMYLCASSLDLGKGRGYEQYFGPGTRLTVT.

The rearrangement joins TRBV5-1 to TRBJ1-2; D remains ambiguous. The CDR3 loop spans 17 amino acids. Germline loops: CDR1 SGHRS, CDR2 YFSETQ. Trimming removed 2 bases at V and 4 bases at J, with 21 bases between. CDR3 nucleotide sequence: TGCGCCAGCAGCTTCCCGAGCGCCGGTCGAAGCTCCTATGGCTACACCTTC. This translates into CASSFPSAGRSSYGYTF. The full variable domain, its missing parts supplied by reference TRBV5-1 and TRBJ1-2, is KAGVTQTPRYLIKTRGQQVTLSCSPISGHRSVSWYQQTPGQGLQFLFEYFSETQRNKGNFPGRFSGRQFSNSRSEMNVSTLELGDSALYLCASSFPSAGRSSYGYTFGSGTRLTVV.

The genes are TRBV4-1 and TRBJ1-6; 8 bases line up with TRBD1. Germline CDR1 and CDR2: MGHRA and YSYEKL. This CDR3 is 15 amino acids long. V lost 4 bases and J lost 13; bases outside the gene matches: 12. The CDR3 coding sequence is TGCGCCAGCAGCCCCATTGCAGGTGACAGGGGCCCCCTCCACTTT. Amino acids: CASSPIAGDRGPLHF.

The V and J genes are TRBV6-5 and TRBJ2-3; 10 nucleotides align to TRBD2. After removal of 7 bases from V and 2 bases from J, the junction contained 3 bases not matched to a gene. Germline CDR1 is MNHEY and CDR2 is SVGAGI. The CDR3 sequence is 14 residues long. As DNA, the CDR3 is TGTGCCAGCACTAGCGGGGGATACACAGATACGCAGTATTTT. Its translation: CASTSGGYTDTQYF.

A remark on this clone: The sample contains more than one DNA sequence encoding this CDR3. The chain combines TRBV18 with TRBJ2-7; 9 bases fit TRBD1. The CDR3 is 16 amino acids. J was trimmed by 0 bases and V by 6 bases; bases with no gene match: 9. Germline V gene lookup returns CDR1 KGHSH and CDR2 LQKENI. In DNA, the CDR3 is TGTGCCAGCTCGCCGCCGACGGGACAGGGCTCCTACGAGCAGTACTTC. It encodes CASSPPTGQGSYEQYF. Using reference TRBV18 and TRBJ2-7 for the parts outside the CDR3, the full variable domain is NAGVMQNPRHLVRRRGQEARLRCSPMKGHSHVYWYRQLPEEGLKFMVYLQKENIIDESGMPKERFSAEFPKEGPSILRIQQVVRGDSAAYFCASSPPTGQGSYEQYFGPGTRLTVT.